One sample yielded the 3 T cell receptor beta chains listed below, sequenced in a study of cytomegalovirus exposure and HLA in healthy donors. The PCR was carried out with 60 Vbeta primers and 13 Jbeta primers. Clones were sequenced by immunoSEQ multiplex PCR, and TCRdb holds only the in-frame ones, with some missing. The sample carries about 120,000 clones, 74% recorded once. Sequences were obtained from PBMCs. The receptors stem from a human donor in good health.

The chain couples TRBV10-3 to TRBJ2-7, with 7 bases matching TRBD1. The V and J ends lost 4 bases and 1 base, in that order; junction bases with no gene match: 7. From germline, CDR1 is ENHRY and CDR2 SYGVKD. The CDR3 extends over 15 amino acids. The CDR3 sequence is CAISARDSQSYEQYF. CDR3 nucleotides: TGTGCCATCAGTGCCCGGGACAGCCAGTCCTACGAGCAGTACTTC.

The table lists this clone with a few counts. This rearrangement joins TRBV14 to TRBJ1-2; 7 nucleotides align to TRBD1. The germline V gene encodes CDR1 SGHDN and CDR2 FVKESK. Losses at the gene ends were 4 bases for V and 5 bases for J; bases not matched to a gene: 7. The CDR3 runs to 14 residues. CDR3 nucleotide sequence: TGTGCCAGCAGCCGTACTACAGGGGTATATGGCTACACCTTC. Protein sequence: CASSRTTGVYGYTF.

This clone was seen just once. The gene calls are TRBV7-6 and TRBJ1-6; D is uncertain. Trimming removed 2 bases at V and 8 bases at J, with 7 bases between. The germline V gene has CDR1 SGHVS and CDR2 FNYEAQ. The CDR3 runs to 13 residues. The CDR3, as DNA: TGTGCCAGCAGCTTACTTGTTGATTCACCCCTCCACTTT. Translated: CASSLLVDSPLHF.